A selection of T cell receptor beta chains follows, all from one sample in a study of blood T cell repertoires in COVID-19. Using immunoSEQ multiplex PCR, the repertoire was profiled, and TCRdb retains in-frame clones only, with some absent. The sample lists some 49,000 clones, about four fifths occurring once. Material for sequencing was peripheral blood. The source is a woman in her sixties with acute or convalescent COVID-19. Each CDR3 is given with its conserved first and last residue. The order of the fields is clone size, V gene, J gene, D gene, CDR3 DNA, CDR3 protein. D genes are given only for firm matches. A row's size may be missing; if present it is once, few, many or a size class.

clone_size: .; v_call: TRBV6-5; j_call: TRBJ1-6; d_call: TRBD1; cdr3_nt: TGTGCCAGCGGGACAGTGAATTCACCCCTCCACTTT; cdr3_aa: CASGTVNSPLHF
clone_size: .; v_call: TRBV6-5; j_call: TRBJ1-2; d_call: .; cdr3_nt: TGTGCCAGCAAGAGTCCGGGACACTCTAACTATGGCTACACCTTC; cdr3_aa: CASKSPGHSNYGYTF
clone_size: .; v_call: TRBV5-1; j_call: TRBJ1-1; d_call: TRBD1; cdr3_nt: TGCGCCAGCAGCTTGAATGGGGACAGTGAAGCTTTCTTT; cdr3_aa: CASSLNGDSEAFF
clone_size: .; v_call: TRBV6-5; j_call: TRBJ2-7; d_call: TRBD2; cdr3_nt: TGTGCCAGCAGGTCCGGGACTAGCGGGAGGACCGAGCAGTACTTC; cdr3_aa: CASRSGTSGRTEQYF
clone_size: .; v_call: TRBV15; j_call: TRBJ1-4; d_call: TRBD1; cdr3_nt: TGTGCCACCAGCAGAGATCTCCGCGGGACAGGGAATGAAAAACTGTTTTTT; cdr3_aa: CATSRDLRGTGNEKLFF
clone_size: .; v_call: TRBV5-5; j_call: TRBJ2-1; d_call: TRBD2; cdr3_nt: TGTGCCAGCACCCGGGGAAGCGGGGGGATTTCCTACAATGAGCAGTTCTTC; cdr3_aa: CASTRGSGGISYNEQFF
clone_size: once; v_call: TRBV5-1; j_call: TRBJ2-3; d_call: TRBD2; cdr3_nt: TGCGCCAGCAGCTTGGGGAGCGGGGGACCAGATACGCAGTATTTT; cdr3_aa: CASSLGSGGPDTQYF
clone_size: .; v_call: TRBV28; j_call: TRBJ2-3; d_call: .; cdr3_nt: TGTGCCAGCAGTTTATCAGGGTTCCCAAGCACAGATACGCAGTATTTT; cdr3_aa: CASSLSGFPSTDTQYF
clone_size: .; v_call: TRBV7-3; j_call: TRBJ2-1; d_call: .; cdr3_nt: TGTGCCAGCAGCTTAATGGGACGGCGGGGCTACAATGAGCAGTTCTTC; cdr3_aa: CASSLMGRRGYNEQFF
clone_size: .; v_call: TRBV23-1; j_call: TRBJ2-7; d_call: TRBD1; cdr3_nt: TGCGCCAGCAGACTATCGAATCGGGACAGCTACTCCTACGAGCAGTACTTC; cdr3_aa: CASRLSNRDSYSYEQYF
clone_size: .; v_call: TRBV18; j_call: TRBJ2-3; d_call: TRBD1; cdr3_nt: TGTGCCAGCTCAGCACAGGGGTTCTCAAGGGGGAGCACAGATACGCAGTATTTT; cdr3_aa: CASSAQGFSRGSTDTQYF
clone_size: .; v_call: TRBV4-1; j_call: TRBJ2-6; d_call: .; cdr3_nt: TGCGCCAGCAGCCAAGAAATGACAGCCTCTGGGGCCAACGTCCTGACTTTC; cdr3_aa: CASSQEMTASGANVLTF
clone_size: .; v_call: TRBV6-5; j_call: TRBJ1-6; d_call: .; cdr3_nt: TGTGCCAGCGAACAGGCCTCGGATTCACCCCTCCACTTT; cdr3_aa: CASEQASDSPLHF
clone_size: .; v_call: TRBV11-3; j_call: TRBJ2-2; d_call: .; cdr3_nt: TGTGCCAGCAGCGTTATGAACACCGGGGAGCTGTTTTTT; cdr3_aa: CASSVMNTGELFF
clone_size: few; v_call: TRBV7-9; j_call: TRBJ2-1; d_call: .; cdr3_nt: TGTGCCAGCAGCTCGCCTGGCAAGGCCCCCTCGGGGAATGAGCAGTTCTTC; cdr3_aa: CASSSPGKAPSGNEQFF
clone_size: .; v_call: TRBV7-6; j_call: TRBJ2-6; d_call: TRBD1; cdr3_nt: TGTGCCAGCAGCTTAGAAGTGACAGGGGGAAGCTCTGGGGCCAACGTCCTGACTTTC; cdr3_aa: CASSLEVTGGSSGANVLTF
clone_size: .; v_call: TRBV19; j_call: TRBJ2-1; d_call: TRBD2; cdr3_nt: TGTGCCAGTAGCAGCCGAGGCCTAGCGGGCTTCAATGAGCAGTTCTTC; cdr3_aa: CASSSRGLAGFNEQFF
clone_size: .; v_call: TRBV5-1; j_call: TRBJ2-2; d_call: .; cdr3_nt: TGCGCCAGCAGCCCGGCTGGAGCTCGATTGGACACCGGGGAGCTGTTTTTT; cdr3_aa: CASSPAGARLDTGELFF
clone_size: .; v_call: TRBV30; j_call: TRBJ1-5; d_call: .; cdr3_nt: TGTGCCTGGAGTGCTGGTCAGTTTAGCAATCAGCCCCAGCATTTT; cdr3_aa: CAWSAGQFSNQPQHF
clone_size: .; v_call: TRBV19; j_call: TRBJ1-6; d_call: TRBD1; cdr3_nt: TGTGCCAGTAATGATGACAGGGGGAATTCACCCCTCCACTTT; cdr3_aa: CASNDDRGNSPLHF
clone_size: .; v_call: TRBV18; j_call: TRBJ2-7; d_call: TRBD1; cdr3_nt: TGTGCCAGCTCACCACCGGGACAGGGAGCCTACGAGCAGTACTTC; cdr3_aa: CASSPPGQGAYEQYF
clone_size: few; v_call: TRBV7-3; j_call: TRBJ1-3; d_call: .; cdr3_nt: TGTGCCAGCAGCCCTGGGGGCTCTGCTGGAAACACCATATATTTT; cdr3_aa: CASSPGGSAGNTIYF
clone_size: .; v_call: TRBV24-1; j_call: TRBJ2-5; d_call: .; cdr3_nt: TGTGCCACCAGTGATTTCTCCCGGGGGGCTAAAGAGACCCAGTACTTC; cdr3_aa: CATSDFSRGAKETQYF
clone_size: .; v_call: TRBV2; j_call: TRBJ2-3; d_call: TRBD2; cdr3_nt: TGTGCCAGAGGTAGCGGGGGATTCACAGATACGCAGTATTTT; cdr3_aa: CARGSGGFTDTQYF
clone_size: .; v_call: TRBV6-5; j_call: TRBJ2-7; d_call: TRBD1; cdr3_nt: TGTGCCAGCAGTTACGACGGACAGGCCTACGAGCAGTACTTC; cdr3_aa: CASSYDGQAYEQYF
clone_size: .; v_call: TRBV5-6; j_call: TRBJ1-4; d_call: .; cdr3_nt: TGTGCCAGCAGCTTGTACAGGAATGAGGAAAAACTGTTTTTT; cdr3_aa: CASSLYRNEEKLFF
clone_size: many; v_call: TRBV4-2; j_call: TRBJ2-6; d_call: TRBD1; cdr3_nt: TGTGCCAGCAGCCAAGATCAGGGGGCTGGGGCCAACGTCCTGACTTTC; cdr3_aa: CASSQDQGAGANVLTF
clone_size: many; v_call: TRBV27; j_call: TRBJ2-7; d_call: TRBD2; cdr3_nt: TGTGCCAGCAGTTCTCTAGCGGTTTCCTACGAGCAGTACTTC; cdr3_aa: CASSSLAVSYEQYF
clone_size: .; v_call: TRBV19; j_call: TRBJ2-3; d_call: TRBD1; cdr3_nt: TGTGCCAGTAGCCTATCTGGGACAGCTCATAGCACAGATACGCAGTATTTT; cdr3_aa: CASSLSGTAHSTDTQYF
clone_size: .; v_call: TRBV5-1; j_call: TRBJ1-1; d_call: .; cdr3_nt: TGCGCCAGCAGCTTGAACAGTATGAACACTGAAGCTTTCTTT; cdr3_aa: CASSLNSMNTEAFF
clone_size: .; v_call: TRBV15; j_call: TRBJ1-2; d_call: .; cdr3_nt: TGTGCCACCAGCAGAGATCCCCCAGGGGCTAGGGGCTACACCTTC; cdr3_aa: CATSRDPPGARGYTF
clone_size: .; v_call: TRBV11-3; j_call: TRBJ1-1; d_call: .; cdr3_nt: TGTGCCAGCAGCTGGACAGAGAACACTGAAGCTTTCTTT; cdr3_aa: CASSWTENTEAFF
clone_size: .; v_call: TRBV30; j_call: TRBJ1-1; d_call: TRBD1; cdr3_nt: TGTGCCTCGCACAGGGGGATCACTGAAGCTTTCTTT; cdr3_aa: CASHRGITEAFF
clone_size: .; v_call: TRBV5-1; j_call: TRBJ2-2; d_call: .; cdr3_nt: TGCGCCAGCAGCTTTTTCGGGGGGCTGACGAACACCGGGGAGCTGTTTTTT; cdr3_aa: CASSFFGGLTNTGELFF
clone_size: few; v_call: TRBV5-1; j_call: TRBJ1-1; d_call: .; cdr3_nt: TGCGCCAGCAGTTATTACGGGAACACTGAAGCTTTCTTT; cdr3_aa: CASSYYGNTEAFF
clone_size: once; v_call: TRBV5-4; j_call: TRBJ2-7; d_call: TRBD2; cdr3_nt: TGTGCCAGCAGCTTGGCTAGCGGGAGAGGAAGCGAGCAGTACTTC; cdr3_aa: CASSLASGRGSEQYF
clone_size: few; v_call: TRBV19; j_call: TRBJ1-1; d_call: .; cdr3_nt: TGTGCCAGTAGTTGGGAGGGGCGAGGTGAAGCTTTCTTT; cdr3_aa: CASSWEGRGEAFF